This passage covers 22 T cell receptor beta chains from one sample sequenced in a study of T cell changes during pregnancy in multiple sclerosis. Clones were read by immunoSEQ multiplex PCR, and TCRdb kept only the in-frame ones, dropping some. Among 30,000 to 45,000 clones listed, roughly 92% were seen once. The sample taken for sequencing was PBMCs (not recorded whether the cells were cultured). The source of these receptors is a female donor with multiple sclerosis, enrolled in a pregnancy study.

The rearrangement uses TRBV5-1 and TRBJ1-1, with D hard to call. Germline V gene data show CDR1 as SGHRS and CDR2 as YFSETQ. With 1 base removed from V and 4 bases from J, the gap between germline ends came to 17 bases. This CDR3 contains 16 residues. CDR3 sequence: CASSLIGLRLGTEAFF. The CDR3 DNA reads TGCGCCAGCAGCTTGATCGGACTCCGGTTGGGCACTGAAGCTTTCTTT.

This chain uses TRBV29-1 with TRBJ2-3, with D possibly matching TRBD2 (5 bases). Trimming removed 6 bases from V and 4 bases from J, with 8 bases in between. The germline V gene encodes CDR1 SQVTM and CDR2 ANQGSEA. The CDR3 runs to 11 residues. CDR3 in amino acids: CSVPAADTQYF. In DNA form, the CDR3 reads TGCAGCGTCCCAGCGGCAGATACGCAGTATTTT.

The CDR3 DNA sequence: TGCGCCAGCAGCCAAGATCCGGGGGCGGTCGACTACGAGCAGTACTTC. Translation: CASSQDPGAVDYEQYF. The chain has TRBV4-1 and TRBJ2-7; D could derive from TRBD1 or TRBD2 (6 bases each). This CDR3 comprises 16 residues. CDR1 is MGHRA and CDR2 is YSYEKL in the germline V gene. V was pared by 0 bases and J by 3 bases, with 15 bases between.

A few counts support this clone. The chain employs TRBV6-4 and TRBJ2-1; 7 nucleotides line up with TRBD2. This CDR3 spans 15 amino acids. The germline V gene encodes CDR1 MRHNA and CDR2 SNTAGT. The V gene end was trimmed by 3 bases and the J gene end by 5 bases; junction bases not matched to a gene: 7. Here the CDR3 DNA reads TGTGCCAGCAGTGAGGCGGCTAGCGGAAACAATGAGCAGTTCTTC. It encodes CASSEAASGNNEQFF.

This chain uses TRBV30 with TRBJ1-2; D may be TRBD1 (6 bases). The CDR3 extends over 12 amino acids. Trimming pared 5 bases from V and 2 bases from J, leaving 9 bases between. The V gene's germline CDR1 is GTSNPN and CDR2 SVGIG (reference sequence). The CDR3 sequence: CAWGDKNYGYTF. CDR3 coding DNA: TGTGCCTGGGGGGACAAGAACTATGGCTACACCTTC.

The V gene is TRBV29-1, the J gene TRBJ2-5, with D hard to call. The CDR3 is 12 residues long. V was cut by 6 bases and J by 3 bases, with 11 bases left in between. Germline V lookup: CDR1 SQVTM, CDR2 ANQGSEA. The DNA of the CDR3 is TGCAGCGTCACCTATGGGGAAGAGACCCAGTACTTC. It translates to CSVTYGEETQYF.

The V gene is TRBV2, the J gene TRBJ1-5; no reliable D call. The V and J ends lost 2 bases and 0 bases respectively, with 8 bases between them. Per germline, CDR1 SNHLY and CDR2 FYNNEI. The CDR3 is 15 residues long. CDR3 in amino acids: CASSEKGNSNQPQHF. CDR3 in DNA: TGTGCCAGCAGTGAAAAAGGTAATAGCAATCAGCCCCAGCATTTT.

The gene calls are TRBV7-2 and TRBJ2-3, with 7 bases that match TRBD2. CDR1 and CDR2 from the germline V gene are SGHTA and FQGNSA. V lost 1 base and J lost 5; bases outside the gene matches: 18. The CDR3 length is 19 residues. The CDR3 is CASSLGFGGSLLLVDTQYF. CDR3 nucleotide sequence: TGTGCCAGCAGCTTAGGATTTGGCGGGAGCCTTCTTTTGGTAGATACGCAGTATTTT.

This chain links TRBV10-3 with TRBJ1-3; D unclear. CDR1 is ENHRY, CDR2 SYGVKD, per germline. V was clipped by 5 bases and J by 8 bases, with 10 bases between them. CDR3 size: 12 residues. CDR3 in amino acids: CAISLTPHTIYF. In DNA form, the CDR3 reads TGTGCCATCAGTCTAACACCGCACACCATATATTTT.

The chain recombines TRBV6-6 with TRBJ2-3; 10 nucleotides agree with TRBD2. The CDR3 consists of 16 residues. CDR1 and CDR2 (germline): MNHNY, SVGAGI (reference sequence). Trimming removed 6 bases from V and 3 bases from J; junction bases left unmatched: 9. The CDR3 protein is CASSPPLAGETDTQYF. CDR3 in DNA: TGTGCCAGCAGCCCTCCCCTAGCGGGAGAAACAGATACGCAGTATTTT.

This chain connects TRBV7-2 to TRBJ2-7; 13 bases are shared with TRBD2. The germline gives CDR1 SGHTA, CDR2 FQGNSA. The CDR3 has 16 residues. V lost 1 base and J lost 4; bases outside the gene matches: 4. The CDR3 region is CASSLGTSGSWYEQYF. CDR3 sequence (DNA): TGTGCCAGCAGCTTAGGGACTAGCGGGAGTTGGTACGAGCAGTACTTC.

The chain combines TRBV9 with TRBJ2-3; D is ambiguous. CDR1 SGDLS and CDR2 YYNGEE come from the germline V gene. Trimming shortened V by 2 bases and J by 2 bases, and 3 bases separated the two germline ends. The CDR3 has 12 residues. This chain's CDR3 is CASSVDTDTQYF. The CDR3 region has the DNA TGTGCCAGCAGCGTGGACACAGATACGCAGTATTTT.

CDR3 amino acids: CASRQDRGYQPQHF. The DNA for the CDR3 is TGTGCCAGCAGACAAGACAGGGGTTATCAGCCCCAGCATTTT. This chain links TRBV2 with TRBJ1-5; 8 positions match TRBD1. Trimming removed 6 bases from V and 5 bases from J; junction bases left unmatched: 6. CDR1 and CDR2 from the germline V gene are SNHLY and FYNNEI. The CDR3 runs 14 residues.

CDR3 DNA: TGTGCCAGCAGCTTGGCAACGGCTAACTATGGCTACACCTTC. Protein: CASSLATANYGYTF. This rearrangement joins TRBV5-4 to TRBJ1-2; no clear D. The V gene lost 0 bases and the J gene lost 0 bases, with 6 bases spanning the gap. The CDR3 extends over 14 amino acids. Germline loops: CDR1 SGHNT, CDR2 YYREEE (reference sequence). The full variable domain, in which reference TRBV5-4 and TRBJ1-2 provide the parts outside the CDR3, is ETGVTQSPTHLIKTRGQQVTLRCSSQSGHNTVSWYQQALGQGPQFIFQYYREEENGRGNFPPRFSGLQFPNYSSELNVNALELDDSALYLCASSLATANYGYTFGSGTRLTVV.

The chain carries TRBV2 and TRBJ2-3; D may be TRBD1 or TRBD2 (5 bases each). Trimming stripped 4 bases from V and 5 bases from J, with 19 bases between. The germline gives CDR1 SNHLY, CDR2 FYNNEI. The length of the CDR3 is 16 residues. The CDR3 here is CASSGDPGTAGDTQYF. CDR3 DNA: TGTGCCAGCAGTGGGGACCCCGGGACGGCTGGAGATACGCAGTATTTT.

CDR3 protein: CASSIGQTQYF. CDR3 DNA sequence: TGTGCCAGTAGTATTGGGCAGACTCAGTACTTC. V gene TRBV19 combines with J gene TRBJ2-7; unclear D gene. This CDR3 has 11 amino acids. V gave up 3 bases and J gave up 10 bases, with 10 bases separating them. Germline-derived CDR1 and CDR2 are LNHDA and SQIVND (reference sequence).

This chain uses TRBV4-1 with TRBJ1-5, with a possible D match to TRBD1 (5 bases). The V gene lost 4 bases and the J gene lost 5 bases, with 15 bases spanning the gap. This CDR3 has 15 amino acids. CDR1 MGHRA and CDR2 YSYEKL come from the germline V gene. CDR3 DNA sequence: TGCGCCAGCAGCCGGGGGGACGTCCGGGATCAGCCCCAGCATTTT. This translates into CASSRGDVRDQPQHF.

This rearrangement joins TRBV19 to TRBJ2-1; no clear D gene. The CDR3 has 15 amino acids. Trimming cost V 10 bases and J 5 bases, with 21 bases left between them. Germline assignment: CDR1 LNHDA and CDR2 SQIVND (reference sequence). Written as DNA, the CDR3 is TGTGCCACCCTTAGTATCGGGCTGGGCGACAATGAGCAGTTCTTC. This translates into CATLSIGLGDNEQFF.

J is TRBJ2-7 and V is TRBV7-2; perhaps TRBD2 as D (6 bases). This CDR3 has 15 amino acids. V was pared by 7 bases and J by 0 bases, with 16 bases between. Germline V gene data show CDR1 as SGHTA and CDR2 as FQGNSA. For the CDR3, the DNA is TGTGCCAGCACCCTTGCAGCGGGTGACTCCTACGAGCAGTACTTC. Its protein is CASTLAAGDSYEQYF.

This clone was observed a single time. The J gene is TRBJ1-3, the V gene TRBV30; D is possibly TRBD1 (6 bases). The V end was cut by 1 base, the J end by 8 bases, with 15 bases between. The germline CDR1 and CDR2 sequences are GTSNPN and SVGIG (reference sequence). The CDR3 is made up of 14 amino acids. The DNA of the CDR3 is TGTGCCTGGAGTGCAGATTACAGGGACGACACCATATATTTT. This encodes CAWSADYRDDTIYF.

This rearrangement joins TRBV5-6 to TRBJ2-7; 10 nucleotides align to TRBD1. This CDR3 is built from 14 residues. V trimming: 7 bases; J trimming: 6 bases; junction bases outside the gene matches: 10. The germline V gene encodes CDR1 SGHDT and CDR2 YYEEEE. The CDR3 nucleotides read TGTGCCAGCGGACACCGGGACAGGGGTCCCGAGCAGTACTTC. Translating it yields CASGHRDRGPEQYF.

In this sample, this clone turned up a few times. The genes are TRBV7-9 and TRBJ1-1; unclear D gene. This CDR3 contains 12 residues. V was cut by 0 bases and J by 6 bases, with 5 bases left in between. CDR1 SEHNR and CDR2 FQNEAQ come from the germline V gene (reference sequence). CDR3 amino acids: CASSLAGPEAFF. CDR3 DNA: TGTGCCAGCAGCTTAGCGGGTCCTGAAGCTTTCTTT.